What follows describes a single T cell receptor beta chain. No antigen is known for it. No much larger clonotype is one base removed from it; base qualities were not supplied. The data are from a study of esophageal squamous cell carcinoma under preoperative chemotherapy listed by TCRdb under 2018. The study in broad terms: Both tumor-infiltrating lymphocytes and peripheral blood T cells had their TCR repertoires profiled in the study. In patients with esophageal squamous cell carcinoma, the study looked at what paclitaxel-nedaplatin chemotherapy did to T-cell receptor repertoires. The cohort comprised four to six patients with primary esophageal squamous cell carcinoma. Repertoires were compared between samples taken before and after paclitaxel-nedaplatin therapy. The study at large found these results: A significant increase in TCR diversity was observed in peripheral T cells after chemotherapy, whereas no such increase was observed in tumor-infiltrating lymphocytes. Post-treatment tumor-infiltrating lymphocytes appeared partly derived from peripheral T cells migrating into the tumor, not solely from local clonal changes. A small cohort was used, with only four or five patients with esophageal squamous cell carcinoma being analyzed. Immediate and substantial changes in clonotype frequency were induced by paclitaxel-nedaplatin therapy, and contraction rather than amplification was more likely to be observed among abundant clones.

Library creation used PCR. Sequencing instrument: HiSeq X Ten. High-throughput sequencing was used to characterize the TCR repertoires. The raw public reads went through TCRdb reprocessing: fastp at Q25, MiXCR clone calling, in-frame beta chains kept. Rows with a matching CDR3 protein are joined into one entry that keeps the most common DNA and genes. This sample has roughly 15,000 distinct CDR3 sequences in its table, and less than 65% of those were observed once. The ten top clones hold around 53% of the sample. Trimming takes 6 bases off V and 4 bases off J; junction bases not matched to a gene: 3. The CDR3 goes from the cysteine to the phenylalanine over 13 residues. Of all the DNA, just the CDR3 is kept, 39 bases in frame from base 1. CDR1 MNHNS and CDR2 SASEGT are derived from the germline V gene. Reading the label with the study, this specimen's time point is: before preoperative PTX-NDP chemotherapy. Before surgery, patients were given paclitaxel-nedaplatin as preoperative chemotherapy.

This sequence uses TRBV6-1 and TRBJ2-5, with 9 bases aligning to TRBD1. This TCR was sampled from a human donor with esophageal squamous cell carcinoma. The donor label of this sample is uncertain. The sample was gathered from a patient given preoperative chemotherapy. Here the CDR3 is given as CASRTGGAETQYF. The DNA sequence is given as TGTGCCAGCAGAACAGGGGGCGCAGAGACCCAGTACTTC.